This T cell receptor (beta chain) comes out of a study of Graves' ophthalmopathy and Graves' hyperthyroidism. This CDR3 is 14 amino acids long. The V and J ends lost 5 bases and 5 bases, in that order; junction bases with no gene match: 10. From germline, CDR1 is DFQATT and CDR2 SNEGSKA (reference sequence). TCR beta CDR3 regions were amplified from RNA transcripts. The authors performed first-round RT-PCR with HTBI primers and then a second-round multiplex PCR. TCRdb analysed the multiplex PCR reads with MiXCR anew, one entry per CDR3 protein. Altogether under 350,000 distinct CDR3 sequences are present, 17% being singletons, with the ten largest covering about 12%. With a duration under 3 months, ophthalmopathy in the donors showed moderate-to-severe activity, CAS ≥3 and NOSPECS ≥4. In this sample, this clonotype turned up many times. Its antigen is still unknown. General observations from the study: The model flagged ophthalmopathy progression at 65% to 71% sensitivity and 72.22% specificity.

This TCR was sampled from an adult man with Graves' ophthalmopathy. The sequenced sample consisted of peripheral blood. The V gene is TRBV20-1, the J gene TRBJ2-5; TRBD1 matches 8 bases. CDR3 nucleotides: TGCAGTGCTGAGGCCGGACAGGGTTGGGAGACCCAGTACTTC. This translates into CSAEAGQGWETQYF.